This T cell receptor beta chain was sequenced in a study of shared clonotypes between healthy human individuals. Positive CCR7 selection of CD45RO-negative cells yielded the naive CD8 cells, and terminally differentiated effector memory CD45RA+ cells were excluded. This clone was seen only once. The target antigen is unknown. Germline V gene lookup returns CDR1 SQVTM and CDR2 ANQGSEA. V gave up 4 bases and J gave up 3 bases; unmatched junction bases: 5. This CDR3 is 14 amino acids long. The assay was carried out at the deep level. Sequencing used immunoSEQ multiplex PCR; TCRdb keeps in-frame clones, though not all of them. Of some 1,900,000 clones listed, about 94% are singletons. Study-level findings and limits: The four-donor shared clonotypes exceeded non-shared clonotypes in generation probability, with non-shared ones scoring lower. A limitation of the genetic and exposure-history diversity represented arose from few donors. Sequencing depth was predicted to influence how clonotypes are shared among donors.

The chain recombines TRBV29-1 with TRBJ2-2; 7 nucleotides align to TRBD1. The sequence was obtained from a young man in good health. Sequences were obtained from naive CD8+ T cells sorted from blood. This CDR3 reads CSVVSTGDTGELFF. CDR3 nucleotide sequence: TGCAGCGTTGTGAGTACAGGGGACACCGGGGAGCTGTTTTTT.